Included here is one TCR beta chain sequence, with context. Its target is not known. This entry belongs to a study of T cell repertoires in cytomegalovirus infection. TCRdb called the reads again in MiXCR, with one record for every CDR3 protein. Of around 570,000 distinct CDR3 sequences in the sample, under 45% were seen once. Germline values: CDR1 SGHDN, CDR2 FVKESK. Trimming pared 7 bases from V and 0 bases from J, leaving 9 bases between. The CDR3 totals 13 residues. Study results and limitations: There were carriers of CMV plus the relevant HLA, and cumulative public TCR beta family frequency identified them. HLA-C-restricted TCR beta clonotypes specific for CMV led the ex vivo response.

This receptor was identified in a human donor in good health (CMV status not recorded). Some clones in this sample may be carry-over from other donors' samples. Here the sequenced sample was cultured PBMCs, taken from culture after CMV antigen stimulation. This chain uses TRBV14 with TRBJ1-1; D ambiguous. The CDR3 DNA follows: TGTGCCAGCAATCGGCATTTGAACACTGAAGCTTTCTTT. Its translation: CASNRHLNTEAFF. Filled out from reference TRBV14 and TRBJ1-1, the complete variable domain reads EAGVTQFPSHSVIEKGQTVTLRCDPISGHDNLYWYRRVMGKEIKFLLHFVKESKQDESGMPNNRFLAERTGGTYSTLKVQPAELEDSGVYFCASNRHLNTEAFFGQGTRLTVV.